This T cell receptor (beta chain) is from a study of cytomegalovirus exposure and HLA in healthy donors. Study results and caveats: The CMV antigen specificity of a few CMV-associated chains was confirmed through in vitro analysis.

Here immunoSEQ multiplex PCR was the method, and the copy in TCRdb shows in-frame clones only, minus some. The repertoire has roughly 300,000 clones, 86% of them found once; the top ten carry about 0.91%. Notes on this clone: What it recognizes is unknown.

This CDR3 contains 18 residues. The sequenced material came from PBMCs. This receptor was identified in a woman younger than 35 in good health and CMV-seronegative. The V call is TRBV1, the J call TRBJ2-7; TRBD2, the table's D call, lacks a check against the DNA. TRBV1 is a documented pseudogene. CDR3 loop: CTSRQGTSGRPELYEQYF. The CDR3, as DNA: TGCACCAGCAGGCAAGGGACTAGCGGGAGGCCAGAGCTTTACGAGCAGTACTTC.